This T cell receptor beta chain comes out of a study of post-analysis software for immune sequencing data. Study information: Some patients lacked subtype; others had relapsing-remitting, secondary progressive or progressive-relapsing disease.

This clonotype was seen repeatedly, ten times or more. Antigen specificity is unknown. Its ends do not fully match the called genes, so a read error is possible. The CDR3 sequence is 15 residues long. Germline assignment: CDR1 SSHAT and CDR2 FNYEAQ (reference sequence). Study-level results: Comparison of patients with controls showed five or six TRBV segments more frequent in patients, TRBV5-6, TRBV5-1 and TRBV20-1 among them. Controls significantly exceeded multiple sclerosis patients in normalized Chao1 diversity. Those samples that were prepared in the same batch co-clustered strongly by F measure.

Prepared TCR beta cDNA libraries contained unique molecular identifiers. T cells numbering 1 to 10 million yielded cDNA molecules that totaled about 500,000. TCRdb re-called the PCR reads through MiXCR, storing one row per CDR3 protein. This sample yields roughly 700,000 distinct CDR3 sequences, of which 30% are seen a single time; around 0.56% belongs to the top ten. Sequenced material: blood. V usage is TRBV7-7 and J usage is TRBJ2-5; 9 bases are a match to TRBD2. This receptor was obtained from a girl aged 5 to 17 with multiple sclerosis. The CDR3 DNA sequence: TGTGCTAGCAGCTTAGCCCCCCTAGCGGGGGAGACCCAGTACTTC. Translating it yields CASSLAPLAGETQYF.